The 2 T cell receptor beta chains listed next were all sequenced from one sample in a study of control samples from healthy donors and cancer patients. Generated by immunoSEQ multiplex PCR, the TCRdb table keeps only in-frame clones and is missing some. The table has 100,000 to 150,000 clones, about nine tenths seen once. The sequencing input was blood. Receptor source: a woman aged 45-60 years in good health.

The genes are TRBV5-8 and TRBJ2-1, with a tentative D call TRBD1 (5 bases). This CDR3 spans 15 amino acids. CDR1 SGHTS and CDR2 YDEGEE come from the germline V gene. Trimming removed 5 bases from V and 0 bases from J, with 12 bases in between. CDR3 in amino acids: CASSFQGSSYNEQFF. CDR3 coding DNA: TGTGCCAGCAGTTTCCAGGGCAGCTCCTACAATGAGCAGTTCTTC.

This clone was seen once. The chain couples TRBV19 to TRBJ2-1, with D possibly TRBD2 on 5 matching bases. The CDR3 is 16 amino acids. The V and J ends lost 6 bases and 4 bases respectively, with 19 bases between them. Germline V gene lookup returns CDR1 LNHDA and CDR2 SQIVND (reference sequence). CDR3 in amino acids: CASRSPRSGGYNEQFF. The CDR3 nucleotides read TGTGCCAGTAGGAGCCCTAGAAGCGGAGGTTACAATGAGCAGTTCTTC.